The rows below give T cell receptor beta chains drawn from one sample of a study of PD-L1 blockade in urothelial cancer. The data were produced by immunoSEQ multiplex PCR, yet TCRdb's version contains in-frame clones alone and is incomplete. This sample has around 50,000 clones, with around 82% found just once. The specimen comprised PBMCs, sampled around atezolizumab (anti-PD-L1) treatment. All receptors derive from a man aged 50 to 60 with urothelial cancer. Both conserved end residues are part of each CDR3. A D gene is named only where the DNA matches it firmly. Not all rows give a size; the values are once, few, many and, for expanded clones, a class.

clone_size,j_call,d_call,v_call,cdr3_nt,cdr3_aa
NA,TRBJ1-2,NA,TRBV11-2,TGTGCCAGCAGCCCTCCGGCGGGGAACTATGGCTACACCTTC,CASSPPAGNYGYTF
NA,TRBJ2-1,TRBD2,TRBV7-9,TGTGCCAGCAGCCCGTCGACTAGCGCAGACTACAATGAGCAGTTCTTC,CASSPSTSADYNEQFF
NA,TRBJ1-5,TRBD1,TRBV7-7,TGTGCCAGCAGCTTAGGACAGGGCCAGCCCCAGCATTTT,CASSLGQGQPQHF
NA,TRBJ2-2,TRBD2,TRBV18,TGTGCCAGCTCACCCTCTTTCGGGGGGGCCTTGAACACCGGGGAGCTGTTTTTT,CASSPSFGGALNTGELFF
NA,TRBJ2-2,TRBD2,TRBV19,TGTGCCAGTAGTGAAGCGGGAGTCGGGGAGCTGTTTTTT,CASSEAGVGELFF
medium-sized,TRBJ2-7,TRBD1,TRBV5-4,TGTGCCAGCAGCGCAGACAGGGGAGACTACGAGCAGTACTTC,CASSADRGDYEQYF
NA,TRBJ2-5,TRBD1,TRBV7-6,TGTGCCAGCAGCCGAAACGCCGGGACAGGGGGAGAGACCCAGTACTTC,CASSRNAGTGGETQYF
NA,TRBJ2-1,TRBD2,TRBV7-8,TGTGCCAGCAGGCTAGCGGGAGTCGGCAATGAGCAGTTCTTC,CASRLAGVGNEQFF
NA,TRBJ1-5,NA,TRBV28,TGTGCCAGCAGTTTGTACGGGGGAGGCAATCAGCCCCAGCATTTT,CASSLYGGGNQPQHF
NA,TRBJ2-7,NA,TRBV27,TGTGCCAGCAGTTCCCCTCGGCAGGCAACCTACGAGCAGTACTTC,CASSSPRQATYEQYF
once,TRBJ2-7,TRBD1,TRBV19,TGTGCCAGTAGTATAGGGACAGGGGCGCAGGGCTACGAGCAGTACTTC,CASSIGTGAQGYEQYF
once,TRBJ2-7,NA,TRBV7-9,TGTGCCAGCAGCTTATCCCCCTCGAGCGGCCACTCCTACGAGCAGTACTTC,CASSLSPSSGHSYEQYF
once,TRBJ2-3,TRBD1,TRBV4-3,TGCGCCAGCAGCCCGAACAGGGGAGATACGCAGTATTTT,CASSPNRGDTQYF
NA,TRBJ2-1,NA,TRBV11-2,TGTGCCAGCAGCTCCGGTAGCAATGAGCAGTTCTTC,CASSSGSNEQFF
once,TRBJ2-7,TRBD2,TRBV30,TGTGCCCGAACGGTCGGGGGGAACGAGCAGTACTTC,CARTVGGNEQYF
NA,TRBJ2-3,TRBD1,TRBV13,TGTGCCAGCAGCTTAGGGACAGGGGCTCGGGCAGATACGCAGTATTTT,CASSLGTGARADTQYF
few,TRBJ1-1,NA,TRBV19,TGTGCCAGTAGAAAAGGGGGCACTGAAGCTTTCTTT,CASRKGGTEAFF
few,TRBJ2-5,NA,TRBV27,TGTGCCAGCAGTTTAGGGACACAAGAGACCCAGTACTTC,CASSLGTQETQYF
NA,TRBJ2-2,NA,TRBV5-1,TGCGCCAGCAGCTTGGCCGGGGGCCTAGCGGTTCCGAACACCGGGGAGCTGTTTTTT,CASSLAGGLAVPNTGELFF
once,TRBJ1-5,NA,TRBV19,TGTGCCAGTACCCCCGAATCCAGGGGCCAGCCCCAGCATTTT,CASTPESRGQPQHF
few,TRBJ1-2,TRBD1,TRBV6-1,TGTGCCAGCAGTGTTCAGGCAGGGGGCTATGGCTACACCTTC,CASSVQAGGYGYTF
NA,TRBJ2-2,TRBD2,TRBV7-2,TGTGCCAGCACTCCTTATCAGCGGGAGGAAACCGGGGAGCTGTTTTTT,CASTPYQREETGELFF
NA,TRBJ2-7,NA,TRBV7-6,TGTGCCAGCAGCTCGGCCCCGGGAAACTACGAGCAGTACTTC,CASSSAPGNYEQYF
NA,TRBJ1-1,NA,TRBV7-2,TGTGCCAGCAGCCGAGAAGTTTACACTGAAGCTTTCTTT,CASSREVYTEAFF
NA,TRBJ2-7,NA,TRBV30,TGTGCCTGGACAAACAGGGATGGGGAGCAGTACTTC,CAWTNRDGEQYF
NA,TRBJ2-3,TRBD2,TRBV27,TGTGCCAGCAGCCGGACTAGCGGAGCGAAAGATACGCAGTATTTT,CASSRTSGAKDTQYF
few,TRBJ2-1,NA,TRBV10-3,TGTGCCATCAACGGGAGCCCCTACAATGAGCAGTTCTTC,CAINGSPYNEQFF